The 3 T cell receptor beta chains given below trace back to one sample, sequenced in a study of PD-L1 blockade in urothelial cancer. The table came from immunoSEQ multiplex PCR; TCRdb's copy has only in-frame clones and leaves some out. The data hold approximately 100,000 clones, with about 89% observed a single time. The source material was PBMCs, sampled around atezolizumab (anti-PD-L1) treatment. These TCRs come from a woman aged 80 or over with urothelial cancer.

The CDR3 DNA reads TGTGCCAGCAGCTTAACGTCCTTCAGCACTGAAGCTTTCTTT. It specifies CASSLTSFSTEAFF. This sequence joins TRBV11-3 and TRBJ1-1, with unresolved D. The CDR3 extends over 14 amino acids. V was clipped by 2 bases and J by 4 bases, with 11 bases between them. Germline CDR1 SGHNT, CDR2 YENEEA.

The CDR3 region has the DNA TGCGCCAGCAGACTAGCGGGAGACTCCGGGGAGCTGTTTTTT. Translating gives CASRLAGDSGELFF. The V and J genes are TRBV10-2 and TRBJ2-2; 11 bases fit TRBD2. The CDR3 has 14 amino acids. The V and J ends lost 6 bases and 6 bases, in that order; junction bases with no gene match: 3. The germline V gene has CDR1 WSHSY and CDR2 SAAADI.

The chain uses TRBV5-1 and TRBJ2-1; 11 bases align to TRBD1. The length of the CDR3 is 16 residues. The junction had 2 bases not matched to a gene; V was cut back by 0 bases and J by 3 bases. The V gene's germline CDR1 is SGHRS and CDR2 YFSETQ. CDR3 nucleotides: TGCGCCAGCAGCTTGGTTGGGACAGGGGGCTACAATGAGCAGTTCTTC. Its protein is CASSLVGTGGYNEQFF.